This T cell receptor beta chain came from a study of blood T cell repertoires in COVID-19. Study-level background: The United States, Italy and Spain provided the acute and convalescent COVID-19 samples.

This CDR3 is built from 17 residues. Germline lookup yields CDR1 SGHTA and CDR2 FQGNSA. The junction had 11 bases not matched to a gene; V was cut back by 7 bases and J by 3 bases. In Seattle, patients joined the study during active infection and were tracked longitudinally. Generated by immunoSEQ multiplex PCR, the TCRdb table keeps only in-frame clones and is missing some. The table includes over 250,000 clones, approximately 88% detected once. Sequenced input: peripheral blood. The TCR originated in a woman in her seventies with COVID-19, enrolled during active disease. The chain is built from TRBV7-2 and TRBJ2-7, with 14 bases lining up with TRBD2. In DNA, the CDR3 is TGTGCCAGCAAGACTAGCGGGAGGGCCCCACCGGGCTACGAGCAGTACTTC. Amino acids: CASKTSGRAPPGYEQYF.